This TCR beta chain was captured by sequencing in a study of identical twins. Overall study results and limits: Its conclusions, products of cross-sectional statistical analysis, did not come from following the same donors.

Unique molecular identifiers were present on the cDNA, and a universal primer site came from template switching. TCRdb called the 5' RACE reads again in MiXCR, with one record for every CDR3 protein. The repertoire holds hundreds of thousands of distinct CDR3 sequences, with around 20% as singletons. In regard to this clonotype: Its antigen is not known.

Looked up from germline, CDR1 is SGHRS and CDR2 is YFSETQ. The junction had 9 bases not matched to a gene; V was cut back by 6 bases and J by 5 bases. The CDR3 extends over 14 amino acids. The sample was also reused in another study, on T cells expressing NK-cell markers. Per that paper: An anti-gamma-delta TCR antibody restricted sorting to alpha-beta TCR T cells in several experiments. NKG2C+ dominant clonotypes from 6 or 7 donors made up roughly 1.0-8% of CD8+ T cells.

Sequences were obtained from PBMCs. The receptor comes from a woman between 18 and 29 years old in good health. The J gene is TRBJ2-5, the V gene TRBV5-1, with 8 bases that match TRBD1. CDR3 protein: CASTRQGLQETQYF. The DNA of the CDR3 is TGCGCCAGCACCCGACAGGGGCTACAGGAGACCCAGTACTTC. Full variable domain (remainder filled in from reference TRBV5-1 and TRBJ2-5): KAGVTQTPRYLIKTRGQQVTLSCSPISGHRSVSWYQQTPGQGLQFLFEYFSETQRNKGNFPGRFSGRQFSNSRSEMNVSTLELGDSALYLCASTRQGLQETQYFGPGTRLLVL.